This note documents a single T cell receptor beta chain sequence. Treatment reported: around 19 received Ad26.COV2.S at low or high dose, single or two shots; 5 received placebo; per-sample allocation not given. Each sample was drawn 63 days after the first injection (of vaccine or placebo). The source of the sample is a study of Ad26.COV2.S vaccination and SARS-CoV-2 variants. TCRdb's copy holds only in-frame clones and misses some; the assay was immunoSEQ multiplex PCR. The sample holds about 400,000 clones, roughly 90% seen once. Sequenced material: peripheral blood, taken in a trial of Ad26.COV2.S vaccine versus placebo. The receptor was isolated from a person aged 18 to 59 who received the Ad26.COV2.S COVID-19 vaccine or a placebo.

CDR3 sequence (DNA): TGTGCCAGCAGCTTAGGTACCCAGGGGGGGCAGTATTTT. Translated: CASSLGTQGGQYF. The rearrangement joins TRBV7-9 to TRBJ2-3; tentative D call: TRBD1 (7 bases). Trimming pared 1 base from V and 11 bases from J, leaving 13 bases between. The CDR3 totals 13 residues. Germline V CDR1 and CDR2: SEHNR, FQNEAQ (reference sequence).